The 26 T cell receptor delta chains below come from one sample, sequenced in a study of gamma-delta chains in newborns, infants, children. TCRdb processed the reads again with the CATT caller. The repertoire holds 4,500 to 6,000 delta-chain clones, with approximately 3.3% as singletons. The sample consisted of blood. Source of these receptors: a child who was a newborn, infant or young child, either healthy, febrile or measles-vaccinated (not recorded which).

The rearrangement joins TRDV2 to TRDJ3; 11 positions agree with TRDD3. CDR3 length: 19 amino acids. Trimming cost V 4 bases and J 0 bases; bases outside gene matches: 7. Germline V gives CDR1 GEAIGNYY, CDR2 EKD. The CDR3 reads CACDPLLGDISWDTRQMFF. In DNA form, the CDR3 reads TGTGCCTGTGATCCCTTACTGGGGGATATCTCCTGGGACACCCGACAGATGTTTTTC.

This clone is medium-sized. The chain uses TRDV2 and TRDJ1; 13 nucleotides agree with TRDD3. Germline CDR1 is GEAIGNYY and CDR2 is EKD. The length of the CDR3 is 16 residues. Germline trimming cut 3 bases from V and 0 bases from J; bases unmatched to any gene: 3. The CDR3 sequence: CACDLLGDTYTDKLIF. DNA of the CDR3: TGTGCCTGTGACCTACTGGGGGATACGTACACCGATAAACTCATCTTT.

With respect to this clone: Just one base apart from a much larger clone, this may be a read error. DNA for the CDR3: TGTGCCTGTGACACCTGGGACGCCCGACAGATGTTTTTC. This encodes CACDTWDARQMFF. V gene TRDV2 combines with J gene TRDJ3; the D is unclear. The CDR3 runs to 13 residues. Germline values: CDR1 GEAIGNYY, CDR2 EKD.

This clone was detected only a few times. The chain carries TRDV1 and TRDJ1; 10 bases are a match to TRDD3. Germline V gives CDR1 TSWWSYY, CDR2 QGS. CDR3 length: 24 amino acids. Unmatched junction bases numbered 26, after V lost 0 bases and J lost 1 base. As DNA, the CDR3 is TGTGCTCTTGGGGAACTTTTGGTTCCTAAAAAGGACCAAGGGGGGATACGGTTCACCGATAAACTCATCTTT. Its translation: CALGELLVPKKDQGGIRFTDKLIF.

As to this clone: The sample holds other DNA sequences that translate to the same CDR3. The rearrangement uses TRDV2 and TRDJ3; 10 bases fit TRDD3. J gave up 0 bases and V 0 bases, and 7 bases lay outside the gene matches. In germline, CDR1 is GEAIGNYY, CDR2 EKD. The length of the CDR3 is 20 residues. As DNA, the CDR3 is TGTGCCTGTGACACCGTACTGGGGGATCCTAGCTCCTGGGACACCCGACAGATGTTTTTC. It encodes CACDTVLGDPSSWDTRQMFF.

This clone is deemed large (0.1 to 1%). The same CDR3 arises from other DNA sequences in this sample as well. The V and J genes are TRDV2 and TRDJ3; TRDD3 agrees at 11 bases. Germline V gene data show CDR1 as GEAIGNYY and CDR2 as EKD. With V trimmed by 3 bases and J by 2 bases, 2 bases remained unmatched. The CDR3 is 17 amino acids. CDR3 bases: TGTGCCTGTGACGTACTGGGGGATACCTGGGACACCCGACAGATGTTTTTC. It encodes CACDVLGDTWDTRQMFF.

This clone was observed a few times. Other DNA sequences from this sample encode an identical CDR3 as well. The V and J genes are TRDV2 and TRDJ1; D possibly corresponds to TRDD3 (5 bases). The CDR3 consists of 14 residues. Germline CDR1 GEAIGNYY, CDR2 EKD. Trimming took off 0 bases at V and 0 bases at J, with 7 bases between the two ends. CDR3 region: CACDTGGYTDKLIF. The DNA of the CDR3 is TGTGCCTGTGACACCGGGGGGTACACCGATAAACTCATCTTT.

This clone was detected a few times. This chain connects TRDV2 to TRDJ2; a possible D gene is TRDD3 (5 bases). The CDR3 length is 18 residues. V lost 2 bases to trimming and J lost 0 bases, with 18 bases between them. Germline values: CDR1 GEAIGNYY, CDR2 EKD. CDR3 nucleotide sequence: TGTGCCTGTGACATAGGGGGGTCCCCTCCCCCTTTGACAGCACAACTCTTCTTT. Translated: CACDIGGSPPPLTAQLFF.

This clone counts as medium-sized. The J gene is TRDJ3, the V gene TRDV2; TRDD3 matches at 9 bases. J was trimmed by 2 bases and V by 2 bases; bases with no gene match: 3. The V gene's germline CDR1 is GEAIGNYY and CDR2 EKD. The CDR3 consists of 17 residues. The DNA for the CDR3 is TGTGCCTGTGACAGGATGGGGGATACCTGGGACACCCGACAGATGTTTTTC. Translation gives CACDRMGDTWDTRQMFF.

This clone ranks as medium-sized. This sample also contains other DNA sequences that code for the same CDR3. V usage is TRDV2 and J usage is TRDJ2, with TRDD3 identical over 7 bases. The V segment lost 0 bases and the J segment 0 bases; nucleotides outside the gene matches: 3. Germline V lookup: CDR1 GEAIGNYY, CDR2 EKD. This CDR3 contains 16 residues. The CDR3 DNA reads TGTGCCTGTGACACCTTGGGGGAAGCTTTGACAGCACAACTCTTCTTT. Translation: CACDTLGEALTAQLFF.

The J gene is TRDJ2, the V gene TRDV2; 11 positions match TRDD3. The V segment lost 0 bases and the J segment 0 bases; nucleotides outside the gene matches: 8. The CDR3 is made up of 19 amino acids. The germline V gene has CDR1 GEAIGNYY and CDR2 EKD. Here the CDR3 DNA reads TGTGCCTGTGACACCGAAGACTGGGGGATAATCGCTTTGACAGCACAACTCTTCTTT. Residues: CACDTEDWGIIALTAQLFF.

Comment on this clone: A much larger clonotype is one base distant, so this may be a read error. The sample has other DNA sequences that encode this CDR3 too. The chain links TRDV2 to TRDJ3; TRDD3 matches at 11 bases. CDR1 GEAIGNYY and CDR2 EKD come from the germline V gene. Unmatched junction bases numbered 3, after V lost 2 bases and J lost 1 base. This CDR3 comprises 18 residues. CDR3 nucleotide sequence: TGTGCCTGTGACAATACTGGGGGATATTCCTGGGACACCCGACAGATGTTTTTC. Translation gives CACDNTGGYSWDTRQMFF.

This clone has only a few counts. No DNA is shown, since the ends of the CDR3 on it are uncertain; the CDR3 is the one TCRdb lists. This chain uses TRAV29/DV5 with TRDJ1; the table names TRDD3, a call not compared with the DNA. Germline V gene lookup returns CDR1 NSMFDY and CDR2 ISSIKDK. Inclusive of both ends, the CDR3 amounts to 20 amino acids. The CDR3 here is CSVLLCSKRDPLLGIDKLIF.

The V gene is TRDV2, the J gene TRDJ3; TRDD3 aligns across 13 bases. The CDR3 extends over 20 amino acids. In germline, CDR1 is GEAIGNYY, CDR2 EKD. J lost 3 bases, V lost 1 base, and 8 bases had no gene match. This CDR3 is CACDTLSTGGYDWDTRQMFF. The CDR3 coding sequence is TGTGCCTGTGACACTTTATCTACTGGGGGATACGACTGGGACACCCGACAGATGTTTTTC.

A few counts support this clone. The same CDR3 can be traced to other DNA sequences in this sample. The chain links TRDV2 to TRDJ2; 12 bases map to TRDD3. The CDR3 has 16 amino acids. Trimming cost V 2 bases and J 2 bases; bases outside gene matches: 2. Germline V lookup: CDR1 GEAIGNYY, CDR2 EKD. CDR3 region: CACDNLGDTLTAQLFF. CDR3 DNA: TGTGCCTGTGACAACCTGGGGGATACGTTGACAGCACAACTCTTCTTT.

This clone has a handful of counts. This chain links TRDV1 with TRDJ4; possible D gene TRDD3, 5 bases. The length of the CDR3 is 18 residues. The germline V gene encodes CDR1 TSWWSYY and CDR2 QGS. Trimming took 5 bases from V and 0 from J, leaving 25 bases between them. The CDR3 DNA reads as TGTGCTCTTGGGAACTGGATGGAGGGAGTACGGAGGACCAGACCCCTGATCTTT. It specifies CALGNWMEGVRRTRPLIF.

In this sample, this clone is medium-sized. The rearrangement uses TRDV2 and TRDJ3; D ambiguous. Trimming left V 0 bases short and J 4 bases short, with 9 bases between. The CDR3 spans 16 residues. The germline V gene has CDR1 GEAIGNYY and CDR2 EKD. The CDR3 here is CACDTAARWDTRQMFF. For the CDR3, the DNA is TGTGCCTGTGACACCGCCGCGAGGTGGGACACCCGACAGATGTTTTTC.

This clone was seen a handful of times. The junction differs from germline at one of its ends, possibly a read error. CDR3: CACDSLLGASWDTRQMFF. The CDR3 DNA sequence: TGCGCCTGTGACAGCCTACTGGGCGCCTCCTGGGACACCCGACAGATGTTTTTC. The J gene is TRDJ3, the V gene TRDV2; possible D gene TRDD3, 6 bases. CDR1 and CDR2 from the germline V gene are GEAIGNYY and EKD. The CDR3 length is 18 residues.

Comment on this clone: Other DNA sequences in this specimen translate into the identical CDR3. The rearrangement uses TRDV2 and TRDJ3; D assignment may be TRDD1 or TRDD3 (5 bases each). The V and J ends lost 2 bases and 0 bases respectively, with 19 bases between them. Germline-derived CDR1 and CDR2 are GEAIGNYY and EKD. The CDR3 consists of 20 residues. The chain's CDR3 is CACDKILGDHSSWDTRQMFF. The CDR3 region has the DNA TGTGCCTGTGACAAAATACTAGGGGACCATTCCTCCTGGGACACCCGACAGATGTTTTTC.

The J gene is TRDJ1, the V gene TRDV2, with 8 bases identical to TRDD3. The J gene, absent from TCRdb, was called here by matching the DNA to germline. The germline CDR1 and CDR2 sequences are GEAIGNYY and EKD. This CDR3 comprises 16 residues. V trimming: 0 bases; J trimming: 0 bases; junction bases outside the gene matches: 5. CDR3 coding DNA: TGTGCCTGTGACACCGTGCTACTGGGGGACACCGATAAACTCATCTTT. Translation gives CACDTVLLGDTDKLIF.

This clone showed up just a few times. A read error is likely here: a far larger clone is one base away. The chain couples TRDV2 to TRDJ1; 7 bases line up with TRDD3. Germline V lookup: CDR1 GEAIGNYY, CDR2 EKD. This CDR3 spans 13 amino acids. CDR3 nucleotide sequence: TGTGCCTGTGACACCTGGGGGACCGATAAACCCATCTTT. Amino acid sequence: CACDTWGTDKPIF.

The chain combines TRDV1 with TRDJ1; D unclear. V was shortened by 0 bases and J by 0 bases, with 23 bases between the two germline ends. CDR1 and CDR2 (germline): TSWWSYY, QGS. The CDR3 runs to 20 residues. The CDR3 DNA follows: TGTGCTCTTGGGGAACTGGGCCTCCGAATAAGAAAATGGGACACCGATAAACTCATCTTT. As protein: CALGELGLRIRKWDTDKLIF.

A word on this clone: This sequence may be a read error, since a much larger clone differs from it by one base. The chain joins TRDV2 to TRDJ3; 8 positions agree with TRDD3. Germline V gene sequence: CDR1 GEAIGNYY, CDR2 EKD. CDR3 length: 19 amino acids. V trimming: 0 bases; J trimming: 0 bases; junction bases outside the gene matches: 6. The CDR3 loop reads CACDTVPGDSSWDTRQMFF. Written as DNA, the CDR3 is TGTGCCTGTGACACCGTACCGGGGGATAGCTCCTGGGACACCCGACAGATGTTTTTC.

The chain links TRDV2 to TRDJ3; D remains unclear. The V gene lost 0 bases and the J gene lost 0 bases, with 11 bases spanning the gap. The CDR3 has 18 residues. CDR1 is GEAIGNYY and CDR2 is EKD in the germline V gene. CDR3 sequence reads: CACDTAGFSSWDTRQMFF. CDR3 DNA: TGTGCCTGTGACACCGCTGGTTTCAGCTCCTGGGACACCCGACAGATGTTTTTC.

The V gene is TRDV1, the J gene TRDJ1; 9 bases are shared with TRDD3. Germline V gene sequence: CDR1 TSWWSYY, CDR2 QGS. The CDR3 spans 18 residues. Trimming cost V 4 bases and J 0 bases; bases outside gene matches: 12. The chain's CDR3 is CALGGTGGAPKYTDKLIF. The CDR3 DNA reads as TGTGCTCTTGGGGGCACTGGGGGAGCCCCAAAGTACACCGATAAACTCATCTTT.

Comments on this clone: The same CDR3 is also encoded by other DNA sequences in this sample. CDR3 bases: TGTGCAGCAAGCGTATTGGGGGATACGCTCGACCCCTGGGACACCCGACAGATGTTTTTC. This translates into CAASVLGDTLDPWDTRQMFF. J is TRDJ3 and V is TRAV29/DV5, with 11 bases fitting TRDD3. J lost 2 bases, V lost 0 bases, and 10 bases had no gene match. Germline CDR1 reads NSMFDY; CDR2 reads ISSIKDK. The CDR3 is made up of 20 amino acids.